This T cell receptor beta chain was obtained from a study of cytomegalovirus exposure and HLA in healthy donors. Germline V gene lookup returns CDR1 SGHAT and CDR2 FQNNGV. Trimming left V 0 bases short and J 0 bases short, with 8 bases between. The CDR3 has 15 amino acids. PCR employed 60 Vbeta and 13 Jbeta primers. The table came from immunoSEQ multiplex PCR; TCRdb's copy has only in-frame clones and leaves some out. Of some 150,000 clones listed, roughly 82% are singletons. This clonotype was sampled from a man between 50 and 59 years old in good health and CMV-seropositive. Source material: PBMCs. The chain has TRBV11-2 and TRBJ1-1, with a possible D match to TRBD1 (6 bases). CDR3 amino acids: CASSLEGGLNTEAFF. CDR3 DNA: TGTGCCAGCAGCTTAGAGGGGGGGCTGAACACTGAAGCTTTCTTT.